Following are 20 T cell receptor beta chains from one sample sequenced in a study of response to subunit inactivated influenza vaccine. MiXCR, run by TCRdb on the RT-PCR reads, gives a single entry per CDR3 protein. The table shows 650,000 or so distinct CDR3 sequences, with about 14% occurring only once. Sequences were derived from PBMCs from blood, sampled 14 to 15 days before vaccination. The receptors derive from a man in his fifties or sixties who received an inactivated influenza vaccine.

The sample holds many counts of this clonotype. The rearrangement joins TRBV15 to TRBJ2-7; no firm D call. Trimming took 0 bases from V and 1 from J, leaving 4 bases between them. The length of the CDR3 is 13 residues. Germline values: CDR1 LNHNV, CDR2 YYDKDF (reference sequence). The DNA of the CDR3 is TGTGCCACCAGCAGAGATTCGTCCTACGAGCAGTACTTC. Residues: CATSRDSSYEQYF.

This clonotype was detected only a few times. The V gene is TRBV6-1, the J gene TRBJ1-1; D is undetermined. Deletions cut 2 bases from V and 1 base from J, with 8 bases between. This CDR3 spans 14 amino acids. Germline loops: CDR1 MNHNS, CDR2 SASEGT. Written as DNA, the CDR3 is TGTGCCAGCAGTGAACACTTAGGGAACACTGAAGCTTTCTTT. It translates to CASSEHLGNTEAFF.

This clonotype was counted at least ten times. The rearrangement uses TRBV18 and TRBJ2-7, with 7 nucleotides matching TRBD1. Per germline, CDR1 KGHSH and CDR2 LQKENI. J lost 3 bases, V lost 3 bases, and 5 bases had no gene match. CDR3 length: 14 residues. CDR3 region: CASSPRQGSYEQYF. The CDR3 DNA reads TGTGCCAGCTCACCCAGACAGGGAAGCTACGAGCAGTACTTC.

The rearrangement uses TRBV9 and TRBJ1-1, with D perhaps matching TRBD1 (5 bases). V was cut by 1 base and J by 6 bases, with 10 bases left in between. The CDR3 is 13 residues long. Germline assignment: CDR1 SGDLS and CDR2 YYNGEE. The CDR3 spells CASSVRQGAEAFF. Written as DNA, the CDR3 is TGTGCCAGCAGCGTACGCCAGGGCGCTGAAGCTTTCTTT.

This clonotype was seen more than once but under ten times. The chain employs TRBV4-3 and TRBJ2-3, with D hard to call. Trimming took off 0 bases at V and 2 bases at J, with 6 bases between the two ends. Germline loops: CDR1 LGHNA, CDR2 YSLEER. The CDR3 is made up of 14 amino acids. As DNA, the CDR3 is TGCGCCAGCAGCCAAGATGCAAACACAGATACGCAGTATTTT. Encoded protein: CASSQDANTDTQYF.

As concerns this clonotype: A read error is likely, as this CDR3 ends without the conserved phenylalanine or tryptophan. No DNA is shown, since the ends of the CDR3 on it are uncertain; the CDR3 is the one TCRdb lists. This chain uses TRBV28 with TRBJ1-1; TRBD1, the table's D call, lacks a check against the DNA. Germline CDR1 reads MDHEN; CDR2 reads SYDVKM. The CDR3 extends over 11 residues, inclusive of both ends. This chain's CDR3 is CASSLLSDIKV.

The rearrangement links TRBV7-6 to TRBJ2-5, with D tentatively TRBD1 or TRBD2 (5 bases each). The ends were cut back, 5 bases at V and 4 bases at J, with 20 bases in the middle. The CDR3 runs to 16 residues. Germline lookup yields CDR1 SGHVS and CDR2 FNYEAQ. CDR3 in DNA: TGTGCCAGCAGCATAAACCGGTGGGACGGAGTAGAGACCCAGTACTTC. Its translation: CASSINRWDGVETQYF.

CDR3 amino acids: CASSSDQAVSGNTIYF. The CDR3 DNA follows: TGTGCCAGCAGCTCGGACCAAGCGGTCTCTGGAAACACCATATATTTT. V usage is TRBV6-2 or TRBV6-3 and J usage is TRBJ1-3; D not resolved. The CDR3 spans 16 residues. Trimming shortened V by 6 bases and J by 0 bases, and 15 bases separated the two germline ends. CDR1 is MNHEY and CDR2 is SVGEGT in the germline V gene.

This clonotype turned up a few times. The V and J genes are TRBV6-1 and TRBJ1-2; 8 nucleotides match TRBD1. Trimming removed 4 bases from V and 0 bases from J; junction bases left unmatched: 7. Germline V gene sequence: CDR1 MNHNS, CDR2 SASEGT. The CDR3 has 16 residues. In DNA form, the CDR3 reads TGTGCCAGCAGTGGGACAGGGATTAGGTCTAACTATGGCTACACCTTC. Its protein product is CASSGTGIRSNYGYTF.

V usage is TRBV14 and J usage is TRBJ2-1, with TRBD1 as a possible D gene (5 bases). Germline CDR1 reads SGHDN; CDR2 reads FVKESK. V lost 0 bases and J lost 8, with 17 bases in between. This CDR3 has 16 amino acids. The CDR3 DNA follows: TGTGCCAGCAGCCAAGATACCACAGGTTACGGCGATGAGCAGTTCTTC. It specifies CASSQDTTGYGDEQFF.

This clonotype was observed many times. V and J are TRBV20-1 and TRBJ1-2; possibly TRBD1 for D (6 bases). Germline-derived CDR1 and CDR2 are DFQATT and SNEGSKA (reference sequence). Deletions cut 3 bases from V and 7 bases from J, with 15 bases between. This CDR3 has 13 amino acids. The CDR3 region is CSASRLGAGGYTF. The CDR3 region has the DNA TGCAGTGCTAGCCGGTTGGGGGCCGGTGGCTACACCTTC.

This clonotype was seen a few times. The chain is built from TRBV12-3 or TRBV12-4 and TRBJ1-1, with D unresolved. The CDR3 extends over 14 amino acids. V lost 6 bases, J lost 0 bases, and 11 bases lay in between. CDR3 protein: CASRSDTMNTEAFF. CDR3 nucleotide sequence: TGTGCCAGCAGATCTGACACAATGAACACTGAAGCTTTCTTT.

This clonotype was picked up many times. This chain links TRBV2 with TRBJ2-1, with D possibly called TRBD1 or TRBD2 (5 bases each). This CDR3 contains 14 residues. The V end lost 6 bases, the J end lost 0 bases, and 9 bases lay between the germline ends. The germline V gene encodes CDR1 SNHLY and CDR2 FYNNEI. The CDR3: CASRPGTSYNEQFF. The CDR3 bases are TGTGCCAGCAGGCCCGGGACCTCCTACAATGAGCAGTTCTTC.

This chain links TRBV11-3 with TRBJ2-1, with a weak D call TRBD1 (5 bases). The CDR3 totals 14 residues. Trimming stripped 1 base from V and 5 bases from J, with 9 bases between. Germline assignment: CDR1 SGHNT and CDR2 YENEEA. The CDR3 protein is CASSLGQINNEQFF. The DNA of the CDR3 is TGTGCCAGCAGCTTAGGACAGATTAACAATGAGCAGTTCTTC.

The table lists this clonotype with a few counts. The V and J genes are TRBV28 and TRBJ2-1; D unclear. Trimming cost V 6 bases and J 2 bases, with 17 bases left between them. The CDR3 runs to 16 residues. In germline, CDR1 is MDHEN, CDR2 SYDVKM. CDR3 DNA sequence: TGTGCCAGCAGCCGATTCTGGACGGAGACCTACAATGAGCAGTTCTTC. It encodes CASSRFWTETYNEQFF.

This clonotype was counted at least ten times. CDR3 coding DNA: TGTGCCAGCAGCTTAGGCAGGGTTGGCACCGGGGAGCTGTTTTTT. Its protein is CASSLGRVGTGELFF. J is TRBJ2-2 and V is TRBV7-2; D is possibly TRBD1 (5 bases). In germline, CDR1 is SGHTA, CDR2 FQGNSA. This CDR3 comprises 15 residues. Trimming pared 1 base from V and 4 bases from J, leaving 10 bases between.

This clonotype was counted between two and nine times. The rearrangement uses TRBV4-3 and TRBJ2-2; 9 nucleotides match TRBD2. Germline V gene lookup returns CDR1 LGHNA and CDR2 YSLEER. The length of the CDR3 is 18 residues. Trimming took 0 bases from V and 3 from J; bases not matched to a gene: 8. CDR3 protein: CASSQDLPSGTYTGELFF. CDR3 sequence (DNA): TGCGCCAGCAGCCAAGATCTGCCTAGCGGGACTTACACCGGGGAGCTGTTTTTT.

In its sample, this clonotype was seen a few times. V gene TRBV6-5 combines with J gene TRBJ2-3, with D unclear. The CDR3 runs to 16 residues. Trimming cost V 0 bases and J 0 bases, with 10 bases left between them. Germline CDR1 reads MNHEY; CDR2 reads SVGAGI. The CDR3 region has the DNA TGTGCCAGCAGTTACTCGAGGTCCAGAAGCACAGATACGCAGTATTTT. Protein sequence: CASSYSRSRSTDTQYF.

The CDR3 region is CASSEMGPDPRGEKLFF. The CDR3 bases are TGTGCCAGCAGTGAAATGGGCCCAGACCCAAGAGGTGAAAAACTGTTTTTT. The J gene is TRBJ1-4, the V gene TRBV6-1; D gene unclear. Germline V lookup: CDR1 MNHNS, CDR2 SASEGT. This CDR3 region has 17 residues. Deletions cut 2 bases from V and 7 bases from J, with 20 bases between.

This rearrangement joins TRBV12-3 or TRBV12-4 to TRBJ2-2; D may be TRBD2 (6 bases). V was pared by 6 bases and J by 8 bases, with 13 bases between. CDR3 length: 13 residues. CDR3 sequence reads: CASREGPRGELFF. In DNA form, the CDR3 reads TGTGCCAGCAGGGAGGGCCCTCGTGGGGAGCTGTTTTTT.